This T cell receptor beta chain was documented in a study of molecular identifiers for immune sequencing clone quantification. In the study overall: Naive CD8 cell RNA, from roughly 20,000 or 100,000 cells, was split five ways in replicates, with four sequenced.

V shed 3 bases and J 4 bases; nucleotides not matched to a gene: 6. The CDR3 has 16 residues. Per the germline V gene, CDR1 is LNHNV and CDR2 is YYDKDF (reference sequence). TCRdb redid the calling of the PCR reads with MiXCR, one entry per CDR3 protein. The sample has approximately 630,000 distinct CDR3 sequences, roughly 25% seen once. Whole-study findings and limits: Sizes of highly expanded clones could be underestimated through identical TCRs sharing a barcode.

This clonotype has just a few counts. No antigen is known for it. Every naive CD8 library was made from between 20,000 and 1,000,000 sorted cells with 10%, 30% or 50% RNA. Sorting captured naive CD8 T cells as CD8+CD4-CCR7+CD45RA+. This TCR was sampled from a human donor in good health. Some libraries in this study had Jurkat cell RNA spiked in. The sample consisted of naive CD8+ T cells from blood, with Jurkat cell RNA spiked in. As to subset: FACS-sorted CD8+CD4-CCR7+CD45RA+ naive T cells. The J gene is TRBJ2-1, the V gene TRBV15, with 10 bases matching TRBD2. CDR3 in DNA: TGTGCCACCAGCAGCTACGGGACTAGCGTATACAATGAGCAGTTCTTC. This codes for CATSSYGTSVYNEQFF.